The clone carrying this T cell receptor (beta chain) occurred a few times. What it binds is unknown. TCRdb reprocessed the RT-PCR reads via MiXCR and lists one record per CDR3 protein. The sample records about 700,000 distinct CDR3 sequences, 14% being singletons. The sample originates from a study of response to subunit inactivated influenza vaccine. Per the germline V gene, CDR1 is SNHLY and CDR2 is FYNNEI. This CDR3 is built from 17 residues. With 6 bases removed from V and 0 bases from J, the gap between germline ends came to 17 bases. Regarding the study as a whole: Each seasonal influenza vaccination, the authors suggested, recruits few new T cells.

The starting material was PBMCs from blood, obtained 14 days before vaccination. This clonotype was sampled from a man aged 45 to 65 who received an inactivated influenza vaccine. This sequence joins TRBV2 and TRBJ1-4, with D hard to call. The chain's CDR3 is CASSQKRWSPTNEKLFF. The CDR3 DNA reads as TGTGCCAGCAGCCAAAAAAGATGGAGTCCAACTAATGAAAAACTGTTTTTT.